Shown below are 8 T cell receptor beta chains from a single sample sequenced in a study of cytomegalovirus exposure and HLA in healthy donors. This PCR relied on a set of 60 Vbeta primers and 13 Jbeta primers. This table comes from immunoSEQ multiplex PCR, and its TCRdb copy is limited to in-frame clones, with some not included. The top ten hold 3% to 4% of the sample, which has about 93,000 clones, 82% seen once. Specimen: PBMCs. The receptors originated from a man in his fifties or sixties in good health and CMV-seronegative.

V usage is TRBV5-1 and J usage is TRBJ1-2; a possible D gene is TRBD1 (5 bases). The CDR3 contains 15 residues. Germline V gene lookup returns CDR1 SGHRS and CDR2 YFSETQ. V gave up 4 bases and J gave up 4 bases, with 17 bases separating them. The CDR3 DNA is TGCGCCAGCAGCGGAATCCCCGGGGGTTCCTATGGCTACACCTTC. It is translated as CASSGIPGGSYGYTF.

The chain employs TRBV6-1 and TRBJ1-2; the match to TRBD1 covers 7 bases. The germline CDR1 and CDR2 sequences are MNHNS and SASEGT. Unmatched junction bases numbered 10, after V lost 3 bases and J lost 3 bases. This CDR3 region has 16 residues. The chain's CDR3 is CASSDAGQAGDYGYTF. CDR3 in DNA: TGTGCCAGCAGTGATGCCGGACAGGCAGGCGACTATGGCTACACCTTC.

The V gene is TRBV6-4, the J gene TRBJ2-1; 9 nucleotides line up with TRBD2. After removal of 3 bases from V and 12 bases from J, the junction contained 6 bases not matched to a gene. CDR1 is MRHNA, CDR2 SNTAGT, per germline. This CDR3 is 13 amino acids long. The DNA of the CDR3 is TGTGCCAGCAGTGAGCGGGGGGGGACGCGGCAGTTCTTC. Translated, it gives CASSERGGTRQFF.

The CDR3 here is CASSVEASGRGDTQYF. CDR3 coding DNA: TGTGCCAGCAGCGTAGAGGCTAGCGGGAGGGGAGATACGCAGTATTTT. V and J are TRBV9 and TRBJ2-3; the match to TRBD2 covers 12 bases. V lost 0 bases, J lost 5 bases, and 4 bases stayed unmatched. CDR3 length equals 16 residues. The germline V gene encodes CDR1 SGDLS and CDR2 YYNGEE. Drawing the rest from reference TRBV9 and TRBJ2-3, the complete variable domain is DSGVTQTPKHLITATGQRVTLRCSPRSGDLSVYWYQQSLDQGLQFLIQYYNGEERAKGNILERFSAQQFPDLHSELNLSSLELGDSALYFCASSVEASGRGDTQYFGPGTRLTVL.

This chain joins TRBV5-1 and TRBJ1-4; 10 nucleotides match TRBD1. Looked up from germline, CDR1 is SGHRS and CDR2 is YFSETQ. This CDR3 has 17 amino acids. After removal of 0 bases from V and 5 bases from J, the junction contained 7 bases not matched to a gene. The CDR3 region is CASSLESPGQGNEKLFF. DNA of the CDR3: TGCGCCAGCAGCTTGGAGAGCCCGGGACAGGGGAATGAAAAACTGTTTTTT.

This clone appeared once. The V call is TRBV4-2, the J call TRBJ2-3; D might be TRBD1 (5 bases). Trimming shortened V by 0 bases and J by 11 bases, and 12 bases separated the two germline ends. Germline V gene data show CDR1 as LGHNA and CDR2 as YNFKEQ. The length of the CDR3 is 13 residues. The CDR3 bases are TGTGCCAGCAGCCAAGATCAAGGGGCGAGGCAGTATTTT. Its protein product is CASSQDQGARQYF.

The CDR3 reads CASGKRGYREKLFF. CDR3 DNA: TGTGCCAGCGGAAAAAGGGGTTATAGGGAAAAACTGTTTTTT. The J gene is TRBJ1-4, the V gene TRBV6-1, with a weak D call TRBD1 (5 bases). Germline V CDR1 and CDR2: MNHNS, SASEGT. This CDR3 contains 14 residues. V lost 8 bases to trimming and J lost 8 bases, with 18 bases between them.

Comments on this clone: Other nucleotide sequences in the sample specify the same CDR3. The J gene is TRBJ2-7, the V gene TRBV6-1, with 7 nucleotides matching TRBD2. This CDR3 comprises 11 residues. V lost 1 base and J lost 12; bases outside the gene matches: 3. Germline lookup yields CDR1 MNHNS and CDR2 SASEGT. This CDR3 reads CASSEEGGRYF. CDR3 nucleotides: TGTGCCAGCAGTGAAGAGGGCGGGAGGTACTTC.